The 25 T cell receptor beta chains given below trace back to one sample, sequenced in a study of cytomegalovirus exposure and HLA in healthy donors. The PCR was carried out with 60 Vbeta primers and 13 Jbeta primers. Sequencing was performed with immunoSEQ multiplex PCR; in TCRdb, only in-frame clones are kept and a portion is missing. The sample holds about 300,000 clones; roughly 88% are singletons and the top ten take around 3.7%. Specimen: PBMCs. The receptors derive from a man aged 35 to 55 in good health and CMV-seropositive.

CDR3 DNA sequence: TGTGCCAGCAGCCAAGGGTCCCTAAACTATGGCTACACCTTC. This translates into CASSQGSLNYGYTF. J is TRBJ1-2 and V is TRBV4-2; D remains unclear. CDR3 length: 14 amino acids. The ends were cut back, 1 base at V and 2 bases at J, with 8 bases in the middle. Germline V CDR1 and CDR2: LGHNA, YNFKEQ.

The chain carries TRBV4-1 and TRBJ2-7; the D gene is possibly TRBD1 (5 bases). The CDR3 has 15 residues. CDR1 and CDR2 from the germline V gene are MGHRA and YSYEKL. Trimming took off 2 bases at V and 0 bases at J, with 11 bases between the two ends. The CDR3 loop reads CASSQTQADSYEQYF. The CDR3 DNA reads TGCGCCAGCAGCCAAACACAGGCCGACTCCTACGAGCAGTACTTC.

The chain uses TRBV4-1 and TRBJ2-5; 10 bases match TRBD2. V shed 0 bases, J shed 5 bases, and the junction held 12 bases outside the gene matches. Per germline, CDR1 MGHRA and CDR2 YSYEKL. The CDR3 runs 18 residues. The CDR3 bases are TGCGCCAGCAGCCAAGACGCTGGCCTAGCGGGAGTACTGGAGACCCAGTACTTC. Translation: CASSQDAGLAGVLETQYF.

This clone was counted between two and nine times. The chain couples TRBV27 to TRBJ2-2; no firm D call. CDR3 size: 13 residues. Germline V gene data show CDR1 as MNHEY and CDR2 as SMNVEV (reference sequence). Deletions cut 6 bases from V and 5 bases from J, with 10 bases between. CDR3 sequence reads: CASSVHGTGELFF. As DNA, the CDR3 is TGTGCCAGCAGCGTGCACGGGACCGGGGAGCTGTTTTTT.

The V and J genes are TRBV29-1 and TRBJ1-3; 10 nucleotides match TRBD1. Trimming took 3 bases from V and 3 from J; bases not matched to a gene: 2. The germline gives CDR1 SQVTM, CDR2 ANQGSEA. The CDR3 runs 14 residues. The CDR3 sequence is CSVEGTGVGNTIYF. Here the CDR3 DNA reads TGCAGCGTTGAGGGGACAGGGGTTGGAAACACCATATATTTT.

The chain uses TRBV4-1 and TRBJ2-7; TRBD2 matches at 9 bases. Trimming removed 5 bases from V and 1 base from J; junction bases left unmatched: 6. Germline V gene sequence: CDR1 MGHRA, CDR2 YSYEKL. CDR3 length: 15 residues. The CDR3 spells CASSASSGASYEQYF. The CDR3 DNA follows: TGCGCCAGCAGCGCTTCTAGCGGGGCGTCCTACGAGCAGTACTTC.

CDR3 sequence (DNA): TGCGCCAGCAGCCAAGATACGACCGGAGCTCTCGAGCAGTACTTC. Its protein is CASSQDTTGALEQYF. The rearrangement links TRBV4-1 to TRBJ2-7; unclear D gene. From germline, CDR1 is MGHRA and CDR2 YSYEKL. The V end lost 0 bases, the J end lost 6 bases, and 15 bases lay between the germline ends. The CDR3 contains 15 residues.

About this clone itself: In the same sample, other DNA sequences code for this CDR3. This chain links TRBV18 with TRBJ2-5, with D perhaps TRBD2 (6 bases). The CDR3 is 13 amino acids. In germline, CDR1 is KGHSH, CDR2 LQKENI. Trimming took off 3 bases at V and 5 bases at J, with 10 bases between the two ends. The CDR3 loop is CASSPQAGETQYF. The CDR3 region has the DNA TGTGCCAGCTCACCCCAGGCGGGGGAGACCCAGTACTTC.

In this sample, this clone turned up once. The chain carries TRBV2 and TRBJ2-5; TRBD2 aligns across 11 bases. The germline V gene has CDR1 SNHLY and CDR2 FYNNEI. The CDR3 is 16 residues long. Germline trimming cut 2 bases from V and 1 base from J; bases unmatched to any gene: 3. The CDR3 DNA reads TGTGCCAGCAGTGAACTAGCGGGAGGCCCCCAAGAGACCCAGTACTTC. Translating gives CASSELAGGPQETQYF.

The chain is built from TRBV6-6 and TRBJ1-5; 11 bases align to TRBD1. The CDR3 runs to 15 residues. Germline V gene lookup returns CDR1 MNHNY and CDR2 SVGAGI (reference sequence). The V segment lost 2 bases and the J segment 6 bases; nucleotides outside the gene matches: 3. The CDR3 sequence: CASSYQGQGVQPQHF. CDR3 bases: TGTGCCAGCAGTTACCAGGGACAGGGGGTTCAGCCCCAGCATTTT.

The gene calls are TRBV28 and TRBJ2-1; possibly TRBD1 for D (5 bases). With 6 bases removed from V and 8 bases from J, the gap between germline ends came to 8 bases. The CDR3 loop spans 11 amino acids. Germline V gene data show CDR1 as MDHEN and CDR2 as SYDVKM. The CDR3 protein is CASSLRDEQFF. CDR3 bases: TGTGCCAGCAGCCTCAGGGATGAGCAGTTCTTC.

In its sample, this clone was seen a few times. The chain couples TRBV5-6 to TRBJ2-7; 7 bases are shared with TRBD1. The CDR3 runs 13 residues. V trimming: 7 bases; J trimming: 3 bases; junction bases outside the gene matches: 7. In germline, CDR1 is SGHDT, CDR2 YYEEEE. CDR3 in amino acids: CASFRTGHYEQYF. The CDR3 coding sequence is TGTGCCAGCTTCCGGACAGGCCACTACGAGCAGTACTTC.

V is TRBV11-2 and J is TRBJ1-2; a possible D gene is TRBD1 (6 bases). Germline values: CDR1 SGHAT, CDR2 FQNNGV. V was trimmed by 4 bases and J by 6 bases, leaving 9 bases between them. This CDR3 is 12 amino acids long. The CDR3 sequence: CASSSEGDGYTF. The DNA of the CDR3 is TGTGCCAGCAGCTCCGAGGGGGATGGCTACACCTTC.

This clone was detected only a few times. Written as DNA, the CDR3 is TGCGCCAGCAGCTTCGGGACTGTGAGTGAAAAACTGTTTTTT. Residues: CASSFGTVSEKLFF. V and J are TRBV5-1 and TRBJ1-4, with TRBD1 as a possible D gene (5 bases). The CDR3 is made up of 14 amino acids. The V gene lost 2 bases and the J gene lost 7 bases, with 12 bases spanning the gap. Germline CDR1 SGHRS, CDR2 YFSETQ.

The gene calls are TRBV29-1 and TRBJ2-1; 10 bases map to TRBD1. V was pared by 6 bases and J by 6 bases, with 5 bases of the junction left unmatched. Germline CDR1 and CDR2: SQVTM and ANQGSEA. The length of the CDR3 is 13 residues. This chain's CDR3 is CSVPGQGTNEQFF. CDR3 coding DNA: TGCAGCGTGCCGGGACAGGGGACCAATGAGCAGTTCTTC.

The chain couples TRBV10-2 to TRBJ1-1; a possible D gene is TRBD1 (5 bases). There are 13 residues in the CDR3. Trimming removed 8 bases at V and 4 bases at J, with 14 bases between. Germline CDR1 WSHSY, CDR2 SAAADI. CDR3 sequence: CASRGHRSTEAFF. DNA for the CDR3: TGCGCCAGCCGCGGACACCGGAGCACTGAAGCTTTCTTT.

This chain links TRBV27 with TRBJ1-5; 7 bases match TRBD1. The CDR3 is made up of 13 amino acids. V gave up 6 bases and J gave up 8 bases; unmatched junction bases: 7. Germline V lookup: CDR1 MNHEY, CDR2 SMNVEV (reference sequence). CDR3 sequence (DNA): TGTGCCAGCAGCGCGCGACAGGGTGAGCCCCAGCATTTT. It translates to CASSARQGEPQHF.

This chain uses TRBV25-1 with TRBJ2-2; 9 bases are a match to TRBD2. Germline V gene sequence: CDR1 MGHDK, CDR2 SYGVNS. This CDR3 comprises 17 residues. The V and J ends lost 8 bases and 1 base, in that order; junction bases with no gene match: 11. CDR3 loop: CASGDETSGLNTGELFF. CDR3 nucleotide sequence: TGTGCCAGCGGGGACGAGACTAGCGGACTGAACACCGGGGAGCTGTTTTTT.

In DNA, the CDR3 is TGTGCCAGCAGTCGACAGGGAAACTACGAGCAGTACTTC. Amino acid sequence: CASSRQGNYEQYF. This chain connects TRBV6-5 to TRBJ2-5; TRBD1 matches 7 bases. With the DNA end fitting TRBJ2-7 better, the J assignment may be wrong. The CDR3 has 13 amino acids. Germline V gives CDR1 MNHEY, CDR2 SVGAGI.

The chain couples TRBV5-1 to TRBJ2-1; TRBD2 matches at 8 bases. Germline V CDR1 and CDR2: SGHRS, YFSETQ. V lost 4 bases to trimming and J lost 0 bases; unmatched junction nucleotides: 9. The CDR3 runs 17 residues. The CDR3 nucleotides are TGCGCCAGCAGCCCATCCCTCAGCGGGAGCTCCTACAATGAGCAGTTCTTC. Its protein product is CASSPSLSGSSYNEQFF.

The chain combines TRBV25-1 with TRBJ2-7, with 9 bases that match TRBD1. This CDR3 spans 15 amino acids. Germline CDR1 and CDR2: MGHDK and SYGVNS. With V trimmed by 1 base and J by 5 bases, 6 bases remained unmatched. CDR3 bases: TGTGCCAGCAGTGAATGGGGGACAGGGACGGACGAGCAGTACTTC. This sequence encodes CASSEWGTGTDEQYF.

The V gene is TRBV7-2, the J gene TRBJ1-6; D uncertain. V was clipped by 5 bases and J by 6 bases, with 5 bases between them. Per the germline V gene, CDR1 is SGHTA and CDR2 is FQGNSA. This CDR3 contains 12 residues. DNA of the CDR3: TGTGCCAGCAGCCCCGGTAATTCACCCCTCCACTTT. Its translation: CASSPGNSPLHF.

The chain uses TRBV6-5 and TRBJ2-2, with D uncertain. Germline V gives CDR1 MNHEY, CDR2 SVGAGI. With 0 bases removed from V and 7 bases from J, the gap between germline ends came to 3 bases. This CDR3 has 12 residues. CDR3 DNA: TGTGCCAGCAGTTACTCCTTCGGGGAGCTGTTTTTT. It is translated as CASSYSFGELFF.

The rearrangement links TRBV9 to TRBJ1-2; TRBD1 agrees at 9 bases. Per the germline V gene, CDR1 is SGDLS and CDR2 is YYNGEE. Trimming removed 5 bases from V and 4 bases from J; junction bases left unmatched: 3. The CDR3 has 13 amino acids. The CDR3 nucleotides read TGTGCCAGCAGTCAGACAGGGGGCTATGGCTACACCTTC. It is translated as CASSQTGGYGYTF.

This chain joins TRBV7-9 and TRBJ1-1, with D uncertain. CDR1 and CDR2 (germline): SEHNR, FQNEAQ (reference sequence). Trimming removed 5 bases at V and 0 bases at J, with 7 bases between. This CDR3 comprises 13 residues. The CDR3 sequence: CASSHGMNTEAFF. The CDR3 DNA follows: TGTGCCAGCAGCCACGGGATGAACACTGAAGCTTTCTTT.